The 32 T cell receptor beta chains in this list originate from one sample, sequenced in a study of T cells after yellow fever vaccination. Each CDR3 protein is one row after TCRdb ran MiXCR on the 5' RACE reads. The sample yields 200,000 to 300,000 distinct CDR3 sequences, less than 7.5% seen once. The sequencing here drew on CD4+ T cells sorted from PBMCs, taken on the day of the yellow fever booster vaccination. The receptors originated from a man aged 30-40 years who received the YFV17D yellow fever vaccine.

This chain joins TRBV12-3 or TRBV12-4 and TRBJ1-2; 7 bases fit TRBD1. This CDR3 region has 13 residues. V lost 10 bases, J lost 4 bases, and 9 bases stayed unmatched. CDR3 bases: TGTGCCACAAGGGGGCCAGGCGCCTATGGCTACACCTTC. This encodes CATRGPGAYGYTF.

Only a few counts were recorded for this clonotype. The chain joins TRBV20-1 to TRBJ2-7; 7 bases align to TRBD2. Germline-derived CDR1 and CDR2 are DFQATT and SNEGSKA (reference sequence). This CDR3 comprises 17 residues. Losses at the gene ends were 0 bases for V and 3 bases for J; bases not matched to a gene: 14. In nucleotides, the CDR3 is TGCAGTGCTAGAGATGCGGGGTTGGCGGGAGCCCACTACGAGCAGTACTTC. Translating gives CSARDAGLAGAHYEQYF.

This clonotype showed up just a few times. The V and J genes are TRBV12-3 or TRBV12-4 and TRBJ2-3, with 7 bases that match TRBD1. The CDR3 extends over 15 amino acids. The V and J ends lost 6 bases and 4 bases, in that order; junction bases with no gene match: 10. CDR3 DNA: TGTGCCAGCAGCTCTTCAGGGGGATCCGCAGATACGCAGTATTTT. As protein: CASSSSGGSADTQYF.

This clonotype was recorded many times. The genes are TRBV20-1 and TRBJ1-5; perhaps TRBD1 as D (5 bases). This CDR3 has 13 amino acids. The V gene's germline CDR1 is DFQATT and CDR2 SNEGSKA (reference sequence). Trimming cost V 0 bases and J 4 bases, with 7 bases left between them. CDR3 in amino acids: CSARDQGNQPQHF. CDR3 sequence (DNA): TGCAGTGCTAGAGACCAGGGTAATCAGCCCCAGCATTTT.

The V gene is TRBV12-3 or TRBV12-4, the J gene TRBJ2-7; D uncertain. The CDR3 is 11 residues long. Trimming pared 6 bases from V and 4 bases from J, leaving 7 bases between. CDR3 amino acids: CASRIDYEQYF. As DNA, the CDR3 is TGTGCCAGCAGAATCGATTACGAGCAGTACTTC.

This chain connects TRBV7-8 to TRBJ2-7; 8 bases match TRBD2. The CDR3 covers 15 residues. CDR1 is SGHVS, CDR2 FQNEAQ, per germline. The V gene end was trimmed by 1 base and the J gene end by 3 bases; junction bases not matched to a gene: 5. The chain's CDR3 is CASSLDLTSVYEQYF. The CDR3 nucleotides are TGTGCCAGCAGCTTAGATTTGACTAGCGTCTACGAGCAGTACTTC.

V is TRBV5-6 and J is TRBJ2-2; 8 bases align to TRBD2. The CDR3 covers 18 residues. Trimming at V came to 5 bases and at J to 7 bases, leaving 19 bases not matched to a gene. The V gene's germline CDR1 is SGHDT and CDR2 YYEEEE. CDR3 nucleotide sequence: TGTGCCAGCAGTATCTTTGCTGGCGGGAGGAAAACGGGCGGGGAGCTGTTTTTT. Translating gives CASSIFAGGRKTGGELFF.

The chain is built from TRBV7-2 and TRBJ2-5, with D uncertain. The CDR3 runs 13 residues. V lost 5 bases and J 4 bases, leaving 11 bases between the germline ends. Germline values: CDR1 SGHTA, CDR2 FQGNSA. Written as DNA, the CDR3 is TGTGCCAGCAGCCGGGTCTGGCTAGAGACCCAGTACTTC. Residues: CASSRVWLETQYF.

The chain recombines TRBV5-1 with TRBJ2-5, with TRBD1 matching 9 bases. Germline V gene lookup returns CDR1 SGHRS and CDR2 YFSETQ. CDR3 length equals 16 residues. With V trimmed by 5 bases and J by 4 bases, 12 bases remained unmatched. DNA for the CDR3: TGCGCCAGCAGACCCCCCCCGGGACAGGGAGGAGAGACCCAGTACTTC. Its translation: CASRPPPGQGGETQYF. Using reference TRBV5-1 and TRBJ2-5 for the parts outside the CDR3, the full variable domain is KAGVTQTPRYLIKTRGQQVTLSCSPISGHRSVSWYQQTPGQGLQFLFEYFSETQRNKGNFPGRFSGRQFSNSRSEMNVSTLELGDSALYLCASRPPPGQGGETQYFGPGTRLLVL.

This clonotype occurred a few times. The V call is TRBV20-1, the J call TRBJ1-2, with 8 bases lining up with TRBD1. V lost 5 bases and J lost 6; bases outside the gene matches: 5. This CDR3 is 12 amino acids long. Per germline, CDR1 DFQATT and CDR2 SNEGSKA (reference sequence). CDR3 DNA: TGCAGTGCTTCTTACAGGGGGGATGGCTACACCTTC. This sequence encodes CSASYRGDGYTF.

The table lists this clonotype with a few counts. This chain connects TRBV5-4 to TRBJ2-5; 9 bases fit TRBD1. Looked up from germline, CDR1 is SGHNT and CDR2 is YYREEE (reference sequence). Trimming took 4 bases from V and 5 from J; bases not matched to a gene: 6. CDR3 size: 14 residues. The CDR3 DNA sequence: TGTGCCAGCAGCCTAACAGGGGGCGTGGAGACCCAGTACTTC. It specifies CASSLTGGVETQYF.

This clonotype was recorded many times. The chain carries TRBV5-1 and TRBJ2-1; D may be TRBD2 (5 bases). Germline values: CDR1 SGHRS, CDR2 YFSETQ. The CDR3 sequence is 15 residues long. Trimming cost V 0 bases and J 2 bases, with 9 bases left between them. The CDR3 is CASSLGGFTYNEQFF. The DNA of the CDR3 is TGCGCCAGCAGCTTGGGCGGGTTTACCTACAATGAGCAGTTCTTC.

Of note for this clonotype: This may stem from a read error, because a much larger clone lies one nucleotide away. The chain has TRBV20-1 and TRBJ2-3; D is undetermined. Trimming removed 5 bases at V and 2 bases at J, with 11 bases between. The CDR3 length is 13 residues. Germline loops: CDR1 DFQATT, CDR2 SNEGSKA (reference sequence). The CDR3, as DNA: TGCAGTGCTCGTTGGAATCCCACAGATACGCAGTATTTT. This gives the protein CSARWNPTDTQYF.

About this clonotype: A single base separates this from a much larger clone, so it may be a read error. V usage is TRBV20-1 and J usage is TRBJ2-7, with D possibly being TRBD1 or TRBD2 (6 bases each). The CDR3 sequence is 11 residues long. Germline CDR1 is DFQATT and CDR2 is SNEGSKA (reference sequence). V was pared by 4 bases and J by 6 bases, with 10 bases between. This CDR3 is CSATEGGEQYF. The CDR3 DNA reads TGCAGTGCTACAGAGGGGGGCGAGCAGTACTTC.

V and J are TRBV10-2 and TRBJ2-5; 8 bases agree with TRBD1. This CDR3 comprises 14 residues. The V segment lost 7 bases and the J segment 4 bases; nucleotides outside the gene matches: 8. CDR1 is WSHSY and CDR2 is SAAADI in the germline V gene. CDR3 sequence (DNA): TGCGCCAGCAAGGACAGGGCCGTCGTAGAGACCCAGTACTTC. Translation: CASKDRAVVETQYF.

This clonotype was recorded a few times. One end of the junction fails to match germline, which may point to a read error. The chain couples TRBV20-1 to TRBJ2-2; TRBD2 agrees at 7 bases. Germline CDR1 DFQATT, CDR2 SNEGSKA (reference sequence). The CDR3 runs 17 residues. CDR3 in amino acids: CCARDLMASGNTGELFF. In DNA, the CDR3 is TGCTGTGCTAGAGATTTAATGGCTAGCGGTAACACCGGGGAGCTGTTTTTT.

The chain couples TRBV20-1 to TRBJ1-1, with D possibly being TRBD1 (6 bases). The CDR3 covers 13 residues. Deletions cut 1 base from V and 5 bases from J, with 11 bases between. CDR1 is DFQATT and CDR2 is SNEGSKA in the germline V gene (reference sequence). CDR3 residues: CSARGIQGTEAFF. CDR3 sequence (DNA): TGCAGTGCTAGAGGTATTCAGGGGACTGAAGCTTTCTTT.

This clonotype was counted between two and nine times. The chain links TRBV7-8 to TRBJ1-6; 9 bases line up with TRBD1. Germline loops: CDR1 SGHVS, CDR2 FQNEAQ. The CDR3 length is 15 residues. After removal of 5 bases from V and 7 bases from J, the junction contained 6 bases not matched to a gene. The CDR3 region is CASSLTGTGNSPLHF. CDR3 nucleotide sequence: TGTGCCAGCAGCCTCACCGGGACAGGGAATTCACCCCTCCACTTT. Full variable domain (missing parts from reference TRBV7-8 and TRBJ1-6): GAGVSQSPRYKVAKRGQDVALRCDPISGHVSLFWYQQALGQGPEFLTYFQNEAQLDKSGLPSDRFFAERPEGSVSTLKIQRTQQEDSAVYLCASSLTGTGNSPLHFGNGTRLTVT.

The rearrangement links TRBV18 to TRBJ2-7; TRBD2 aligns across 7 bases. Looked up from germline, CDR1 is KGHSH and CDR2 is LQKENI. The CDR3 is 13 residues long. The V segment lost 3 bases and the J segment 6 bases; nucleotides outside the gene matches: 5. The CDR3 loop is CASSPAGVGEQYF. The DNA of the CDR3 is TGTGCCAGCTCACCGGCGGGAGTGGGCGAGCAGTACTTC. Drawing the rest from reference TRBV18 and TRBJ2-7, the complete variable domain is NAGVMQNPRHLVRRRGQEARLRCSPMKGHSHVYWYRQLPEEGLKFMVYLQKENIIDESGMPKERFSAEFPKEGPSILRIQQVVRGDSAAYFCASSPAGVGEQYFGPGTRLTVT.

This clonotype was counted between two and nine times. The CDR3 DNA is TGTGCCAGCAGTTTGGCTAGCGGGAAGACCGGGGAGCTGTTTTTT. Its translation: CASSLASGKTGELFF. The chain has TRBV2 and TRBJ2-2; 9 bases match TRBD2. J lost 5 bases, V lost 5 bases, and 6 bases had no gene match. Germline V gives CDR1 SNHLY, CDR2 FYNNEI. The CDR3 is 15 amino acids.

The chain links TRBV5-4 to TRBJ2-1; the D gene is possibly TRBD2 (5 bases). Trimming left V 5 bases short and J 7 bases short, with 10 bases between. There are 12 residues in the CDR3. From germline, CDR1 is SGHNT and CDR2 YYREEE (reference sequence). In DNA form, the CDR3 reads TGTGCCAGCAGTGGACTTTTAAATGAGCAGTTCTTC. It codes for CASSGLLNEQFF.

This clonotype was observed at least ten times. The rearrangement links TRBV10-3 to TRBJ2-1, with 9 bases matching TRBD2. CDR3 length: 13 amino acids. V was pared by 7 bases and J by 8 bases, with 6 bases of the junction left unmatched. Looked up from germline, CDR1 is ENHRY and CDR2 is SYGVKD. In DNA, the CDR3 is TGTGCCATCAATGGAGGCGGGAGGGATGAGCAGTTCTTC. It translates to CAINGGGRDEQFF.

This clonotype was counted many times. This rearrangement joins TRBV10-3 to TRBJ2-1; 7 bases align to TRBD2. The CDR3 totals 13 residues. Looked up from germline, CDR1 is ENHRY and CDR2 is SYGVKD. The V and J ends lost 7 bases and 5 bases, in that order; junction bases with no gene match: 5. The CDR3 sequence is CAINWLADNEQFF. DNA for the CDR3: TGTGCCATCAACTGGCTAGCGGACAATGAGCAGTTCTTC.

The V call is TRBV20-1, the J call TRBJ2-1; D remains ambiguous. The V end lost 6 bases, the J end lost 0 bases, and 18 bases lay between the germline ends. The CDR3 spans 16 residues. Germline assignment: CDR1 DFQATT and CDR2 SNEGSKA (reference sequence). CDR3 nucleotides: TGCAGTGCAACAGAGTCGGGCCCGAGCTCCTACAATGAGCAGTTCTTC. It translates to CSATESGPSSYNEQFF.

At least ten counts were recorded for this clonotype. The J gene is TRBJ2-7, the V gene TRBV24-1; TRBD2 matches 11 bases. The CDR3 has 15 amino acids. The junction had 1 base not matched to a gene; V was cut back by 4 bases and J by 0 bases. Germline-derived CDR1 and CDR2 are KGHDR and SFDVKD. The CDR3 DNA follows: TGTGCCACCAGTGAAGGACTAGCGGGCTCCTACGAGCAGTACTTC. Its translation: CATSEGLAGSYEQYF.

This clonotype was observed many times. This rearrangement joins TRBV7-2 to TRBJ2-7, with 7 bases that match TRBD1. Trimming removed 8 bases from V and 2 bases from J; junction bases left unmatched: 6. CDR1 is SGHTA, CDR2 FQGNSA, per germline. This CDR3 spans 13 amino acids. This CDR3 is CASSDRVAYEQYF. DNA for the CDR3: TGTGCCAGCTCTGACAGGGTGGCCTACGAGCAGTACTTC.

This clonotype was picked up many times. The chain couples TRBV19 to TRBJ1-4; D not resolved. Germline V gene sequence: CDR1 LNHDA, CDR2 SQIVND (reference sequence). This CDR3 is built from 15 residues. Trimming removed 5 bases from V and 6 bases from J, with 16 bases in between. The CDR3 bases are TGTGCCAGTAGTCCCTGGACGGGTGCGGATGAAAAACTGTTTTTT. This gives the protein CASSPWTGADEKLFF.

This clonotype was seen at least ten times. The V call is TRBV5-1, the J call TRBJ2-3; no firm D call. The CDR3 sequence is 13 residues long. Germline V gives CDR1 SGHRS, CDR2 YFSETQ. Trimming took off 1 base at V and 4 bases at J, with 7 bases between the two ends. As DNA, the CDR3 is TGCGCCAGCAGCTTGCAAATCGCAGATACGCAGTATTTT. This gives the protein CASSLQIADTQYF.

This clonotype was counted many times. Written as DNA, the CDR3 is TGTGCCATTCGGAACACAGATACGCAGTATTTT. It encodes CAIRNTDTQYF. The chain employs TRBV10-3 and TRBJ2-3; the D is unclear. V lost 9 bases and J lost 2, with 6 bases in between. The CDR3 length is 11 residues. Germline V lookup: CDR1 ENHRY, CDR2 SYGVKD.

The chain uses TRBV20-1 and TRBJ2-3; D may be TRBD2 (6 bases). The germline V gene encodes CDR1 DFQATT and CDR2 SNEGSKA (reference sequence). Trimming shortened V by 0 bases and J by 3 bases, and 10 bases separated the two germline ends. The CDR3 has 14 residues. For the CDR3, the DNA is TGCAGTGCTAGAGATTCACTAGCAACAGATACGCAGTATTTT. It specifies CSARDSLATDTQYF.

This clonotype was detected a few times. The CDR3 DNA is TGCGCCAGCAGCTTGATAAGCGGGAGGGTTAGGGTCAATGAGCAGTTCTTC. Translation gives CASSLISGRVRVNEQFF. This rearrangement joins TRBV5-1 to TRBJ2-1; 10 bases map to TRBD2. With V trimmed by 1 base and J by 6 bases, 10 bases remained unmatched. This CDR3 is 17 amino acids long. The germline CDR1 and CDR2 sequences are SGHRS and YFSETQ.

This clonotype has ten or more counts. The chain carries TRBV7-6 and TRBJ2-2; TRBD2 might be the D (5 bases). This CDR3 is built from 15 residues. Looked up from germline, CDR1 is SGHVS and CDR2 is FNYEAQ. Trimming pared 5 bases from V and 1 base from J, leaving 11 bases between. CDR3 coding DNA: TGTGCCAGCAGCCCGCGGGCAGAGAACACCGGGGAGCTGTTTTTT. Amino acids: CASSPRAENTGELFF.